The 2 T cell receptor beta chains presented below share a single source sample, sequenced in a study of cytomegalovirus exposure and HLA in healthy donors. 60 Vbeta and 13 Jbeta primers were used in PCR. Sequencing used immunoSEQ multiplex PCR; TCRdb keeps in-frame clones, though not all of them. The repertoire has roughly 130,000 clones, roughly 84% of them found once; the top ten carry around 3%. Sequences were obtained from PBMCs. Every receptor here comes from a woman between 18 and 29 years old in good health and CMV-seropositive.

V is TRBV6-5 and J is TRBJ1-6; possibly TRBD1 for D (6 bases). The CDR3 spans 14 residues. The germline V gene encodes CDR1 MNHEY and CDR2 SVGAGI. V was clipped by 2 bases and J by 10 bases, with 12 bases between them. DNA of the CDR3: TGTGCCAGCAGTTACCGGACAGTTCTCTCACCCCTCCACTTT. This gives the protein CASSYRTVLSPLHF.

The CDR3 nucleotides are TGCAGCGTTTCGGGGGTCATGAACACTGAAGCTTTCTTT. As protein: CSVSGVMNTEAFF. The chain carries TRBV29-1 and TRBJ1-1, with a tentative D call TRBD1 (5 bases). This CDR3 has 13 amino acids. From germline, CDR1 is SQVTM and CDR2 ANQGSEA. Trimming stripped 5 bases from V and 0 bases from J, with 10 bases between. Variable domain in full (rest from reference TRBV29-1 and TRBJ1-1): SAVISQKPSRDICQRGTSLTIQCQVDSQVTMMFWYRQQPGQSLTLIATANQGSEATYESGFVIDKFPISRPNLTFSTLTVSNMSPEDSSIYLCSVSGVMNTEAFFGQGTRLTVV.